These 22 T cell receptor beta chains were sequenced from one sample in a study of cytomegalovirus exposure and HLA in healthy donors. PCR employed 60 Vbeta and 13 Jbeta primers. Profiling relied on immunoSEQ multiplex PCR, and the TCRdb table lists in-frame clones only, not all of them. The data contain some 71,000 clones, 70% of them seen just once; the ten biggest clones take up 9.7%. The sequenced sample was PBMCs. The receptors stem from a woman in her 50s in good health and CMV-seropositive.

This clone turned up a few times. The V gene is TRBV4-2, the J gene TRBJ2-5, with 8 bases aligning to TRBD2. J gave up 5 bases and V 0 bases, and 8 bases lay outside the gene matches. Germline V CDR1 and CDR2: LGHNA, YNFKEQ. The CDR3 runs to 16 residues. The chain's CDR3 is CASSQDHGAGAETQYF. DNA for the CDR3: TGTGCCAGCAGCCAAGATCACGGAGCGGGAGCGGAGACCCAGTACTTC.

V usage is TRBV27 and J usage is TRBJ1-1, with D possibly matching TRBD1 (6 bases). Trimming removed 2 bases at V and 1 base at J, with 8 bases between. This CDR3 comprises 14 residues. CDR1 is MNHEY and CDR2 is SMNVEV in the germline V gene (reference sequence). The CDR3 nucleotides are TGTGCCAGCAGTTTAACAGGGTGGAACACTGAAGCTTTCTTT. This sequence encodes CASSLTGWNTEAFF.

The rearrangement links TRBV7-6 to TRBJ2-1; maybe TRBD1 (6 bases). Germline CDR1 reads SGHVS; CDR2 reads FNYEAQ. The CDR3 has 14 amino acids. Trimming pared 0 bases from V and 5 bases from J, leaving 8 bases between. The CDR3 protein is CASSLAWTDNEQFF. CDR3 sequence (DNA): TGTGCCAGCAGCTTAGCGTGGACAGACAATGAGCAGTTCTTC.

This chain uses TRBV2 with TRBJ2-7; D is possibly TRBD1 (5 bases). Germline CDR1 reads SNHLY; CDR2 reads FYNNEI. The CDR3 sequence is 13 residues long. V was pared by 7 bases and J by 3 bases, with 13 bases between. CDR3 bases: TGTGCCAGCAAGTTTGGGGCCCTCTACGAGCAGTACTTC. Protein product: CASKFGALYEQYF.

The rearrangement joins TRBV4-1 to TRBJ1-3, with D unresolved. Trimming removed 4 bases at V and 3 bases at J, with 7 bases between. The CDR3 runs 13 residues. Germline V gene data show CDR1 as MGHRA and CDR2 as YSYEKL. The chain's CDR3 is CASSLGFGNTIYF. The CDR3 DNA is TGCGCCAGCAGCCTCGGGTTTGGAAACACCATATATTTT.

This CDR3 reads CASSFSAGAGSYNEQFF. CDR3 bases: TGTGCCAGCAGTTTCTCAGCGGGGGCCGGATCCTACAATGAGCAGTTCTTC. The chain uses TRBV28 and TRBJ2-1, with 8 nucleotides matching TRBD2. V shed 3 bases, J shed 1 base, and the junction held 8 bases outside the gene matches. CDR3 length: 17 residues. CDR1 and CDR2 (germline): MDHEN, SYDVKM.

This clone was found a few times. J is TRBJ2-2 and V is TRBV6-5; weak D call: TRBD1 (6 bases). V dropped 6 bases and J dropped 4 bases, with 12 bases sitting between them. This CDR3 is built from 14 residues. Germline V gene sequence: CDR1 MNHEY, CDR2 SVGAGI. CDR3 sequence: CASRRQVVTGELFF. The CDR3 DNA follows: TGTGCCAGCAGACGACAGGTTGTCACCGGGGAGCTGTTTTTT.

The CDR3 DNA reads TGTGCCATCAGTGATCTCTCCCGGGACACTGAAGCTTTCTTT. The encoded protein is CAISDLSRDTEAFF. V and J are TRBV10-3 and TRBJ1-1; D gene unclear. CDR1 and CDR2 (germline): ENHRY, SYGVKD. This CDR3 comprises 14 residues. V was cut by 3 bases and J by 3 bases, with 11 bases left in between.

This clone was seen only once. The V and J genes are TRBV4-3 and TRBJ1-1; D may be TRBD1 (5 bases). This CDR3 region has 20 residues. Germline V gives CDR1 LGHNA, CDR2 YSLEER. V lost 0 bases, J lost 0 bases, and 23 bases lay in between. The CDR3 DNA sequence: TGCGCCAGCAGCCAAGATGTCGGGGGGGTTTCGTTTCTCATGAACACTGAAGCTTTCTTT. It specifies CASSQDVGGVSFLMNTEAFF.

This clone was seen a handful of times. The chain employs TRBV6-5 and TRBJ1-3, with unresolved D. Trimming removed 2 bases from V and 1 base from J, with 3 bases in between. This CDR3 is 13 amino acids long. Germline V CDR1 and CDR2: MNHEY, SVGAGI. As DNA, the CDR3 is TGTGCCAGCAGTTACCCATCTGGAAACACCATATATTTT. Protein product: CASSYPSGNTIYF.

V usage is TRBV5-4 and J usage is TRBJ2-1; possible D gene TRBD1, 6 bases. The CDR3 length is 16 residues. Germline V CDR1 and CDR2: SGHNT, YYREEE (reference sequence). Between the trimmed V and J ends, which lost 9 bases and 1 base, there was a span of 20 bases. CDR3 loop: CAMLGEGGVSYNEQFF. The CDR3 region has the DNA TGTGCCATGCTCGGGGAAGGGGGTGTATCCTACAATGAGCAGTTCTTC.

V usage is TRBV19 and J usage is TRBJ2-5; 10 bases fit TRBD1. V lost 9 bases and J lost 5; bases outside the gene matches: 6. Germline V gives CDR1 LNHDA, CDR2 SQIVND (reference sequence). CDR3 length: 13 amino acids. CDR3 sequence reads: CASRQGAYETQYF. DNA for the CDR3: TGTGCCAGCCGACAGGGGGCGTACGAGACCCAGTACTTC.

In its sample, this clone was seen a few times. The CDR3 nucleotides are TGCGCCAGCAGTGAGTCTCCTAGCGCGGTTGAGACCCAGTACTTC. Protein sequence: CASSESPSAVETQYF. The V and J genes are TRBV10-2 and TRBJ2-5; tentatively, D is TRBD2 (6 bases). The CDR3 is 15 amino acids. V lost 0 bases and J 5 bases, leaving 13 bases between the germline ends. Germline V lookup: CDR1 WSHSY, CDR2 SAAADI.

The V call is TRBV5-1, the J call TRBJ2-5, with D possibly TRBD2 on 6 matching bases. From germline, CDR1 is SGHRS and CDR2 YFSETQ. Between the trimmed V and J ends, which lost 0 bases and 4 bases, there was a span of 10 bases. The CDR3 is made up of 14 amino acids. CDR3 sequence reads: CASSLGGGSETQYF. The CDR3 bases are TGCGCCAGCAGCTTGGGAGGAGGGTCAGAGACCCAGTACTTC.

This clone was counted once. The chain recombines TRBV7-8 with TRBJ2-2, with D tentatively TRBD2 (6 bases). V lost 5 bases and J 4 bases, leaving 14 bases between the germline ends. The CDR3 runs 15 residues. The germline V gene has CDR1 SGHVS and CDR2 FQNEAQ. The CDR3 sequence is CASSPPGGVTGELFF. For the CDR3, the DNA is TGTGCCAGCAGCCCCCCAGGCGGGGTCACCGGGGAGCTGTTTTTT.

This chain joins TRBV6-5 and TRBJ2-6; D is unresolved. Germline values: CDR1 MNHEY, CDR2 SVGAGI. CDR3 length equals 15 residues. V shed 2 bases and J shed 4 bases, with 9 bases lying between them. The CDR3 bases are TGTGCCAGCAGTTACATGGCCCAAGGGGCCAACGTCCTGACTTTC. As protein: CASSYMAQGANVLTF.

This chain uses TRBV5-4 with TRBJ2-5, with TRBD1 matching 7 bases. Germline loops: CDR1 SGHNT, CDR2 YYREEE (reference sequence). The CDR3 length is 14 residues. The V and J ends lost 5 bases and 1 base, in that order; junction bases with no gene match: 5. DNA of the CDR3: TGTGCCAGCAGAACGGACAGGTTCCAAGAGACCCAGTACTTC. It yields the protein CASRTDRFQETQYF. Drawing the rest from reference TRBV5-4 and TRBJ2-5, the complete variable domain is ETGVTQSPTHLIKTRGQQVTLRCSSQSGHNTVSWYQQALGQGPQFIFQYYREEENGRGNFPPRFSGLQFPNYSSELNVNALELDDSALYLCASRTDRFQETQYFGPGTRLLVL.

V usage is TRBV11-2 and J usage is TRBJ2-1, with 12 bases fitting TRBD1. V lost 3 bases to trimming and J lost 8 bases; unmatched junction nucleotides: 2. Germline V gene sequence: CDR1 SGHAT, CDR2 FQNNGV. The CDR3 spans 14 residues. The CDR3 region is CASSLGQGAYEQFF. The CDR3 DNA follows: TGTGCCAGCAGCTTGGGACAGGGGGCGTATGAGCAGTTCTTC.

This clone was found a few times. The CDR3 DNA is TGCGCCAGCAGTGAGAATACAGGGAAAGAGACCCAGTACTTC. It encodes CASSENTGKETQYF. The J gene is TRBJ2-5, the V gene TRBV10-2; TRBD1 might be the D (6 bases). V was clipped by 2 bases and J by 3 bases, with 10 bases between them. The CDR3 runs 14 residues. CDR1 WSHSY and CDR2 SAAADI come from the germline V gene.

This sequence joins TRBV7-2 and TRBJ1-1, with 9 positions matching TRBD1. The junction had 6 bases not matched to a gene; V was cut back by 6 bases and J by 1 base. This CDR3 spans 15 amino acids. From germline, CDR1 is SGHTA and CDR2 FQGNSA. The CDR3 DNA follows: TGTGCCAGCAGACAGGGGGCAATTGGGAACACTGAAGCTTTCTTT. Residues: CASRQGAIGNTEAFF.

The chain couples TRBV6-1 to TRBJ2-7, with D possibly being TRBD2 (6 bases). Trimming shortened V by 4 bases and J by 2 bases, and 9 bases separated the two germline ends. The germline gives CDR1 MNHNS, CDR2 SASEGT. The CDR3 covers 13 residues. The CDR3 region is CASSGREAYEQYF. CDR3 DNA sequence: TGTGCCAGCAGTGGGAGGGAAGCCTACGAGCAGTACTTC.

The genes are TRBV19 and TRBJ1-5, with D tentatively TRBD1 (5 bases). Trimming took 7 bases from V and 0 from J, leaving 16 bases between them. Germline loops: CDR1 LNHDA, CDR2 SQIVND (reference sequence). The CDR3 is 16 residues long. CDR3 sequence: CASNRPPLNSNQPQHF. As DNA, the CDR3 is TGTGCCAGTAACAGGCCACCTCTTAATAGCAATCAGCCCCAGCATTTT.